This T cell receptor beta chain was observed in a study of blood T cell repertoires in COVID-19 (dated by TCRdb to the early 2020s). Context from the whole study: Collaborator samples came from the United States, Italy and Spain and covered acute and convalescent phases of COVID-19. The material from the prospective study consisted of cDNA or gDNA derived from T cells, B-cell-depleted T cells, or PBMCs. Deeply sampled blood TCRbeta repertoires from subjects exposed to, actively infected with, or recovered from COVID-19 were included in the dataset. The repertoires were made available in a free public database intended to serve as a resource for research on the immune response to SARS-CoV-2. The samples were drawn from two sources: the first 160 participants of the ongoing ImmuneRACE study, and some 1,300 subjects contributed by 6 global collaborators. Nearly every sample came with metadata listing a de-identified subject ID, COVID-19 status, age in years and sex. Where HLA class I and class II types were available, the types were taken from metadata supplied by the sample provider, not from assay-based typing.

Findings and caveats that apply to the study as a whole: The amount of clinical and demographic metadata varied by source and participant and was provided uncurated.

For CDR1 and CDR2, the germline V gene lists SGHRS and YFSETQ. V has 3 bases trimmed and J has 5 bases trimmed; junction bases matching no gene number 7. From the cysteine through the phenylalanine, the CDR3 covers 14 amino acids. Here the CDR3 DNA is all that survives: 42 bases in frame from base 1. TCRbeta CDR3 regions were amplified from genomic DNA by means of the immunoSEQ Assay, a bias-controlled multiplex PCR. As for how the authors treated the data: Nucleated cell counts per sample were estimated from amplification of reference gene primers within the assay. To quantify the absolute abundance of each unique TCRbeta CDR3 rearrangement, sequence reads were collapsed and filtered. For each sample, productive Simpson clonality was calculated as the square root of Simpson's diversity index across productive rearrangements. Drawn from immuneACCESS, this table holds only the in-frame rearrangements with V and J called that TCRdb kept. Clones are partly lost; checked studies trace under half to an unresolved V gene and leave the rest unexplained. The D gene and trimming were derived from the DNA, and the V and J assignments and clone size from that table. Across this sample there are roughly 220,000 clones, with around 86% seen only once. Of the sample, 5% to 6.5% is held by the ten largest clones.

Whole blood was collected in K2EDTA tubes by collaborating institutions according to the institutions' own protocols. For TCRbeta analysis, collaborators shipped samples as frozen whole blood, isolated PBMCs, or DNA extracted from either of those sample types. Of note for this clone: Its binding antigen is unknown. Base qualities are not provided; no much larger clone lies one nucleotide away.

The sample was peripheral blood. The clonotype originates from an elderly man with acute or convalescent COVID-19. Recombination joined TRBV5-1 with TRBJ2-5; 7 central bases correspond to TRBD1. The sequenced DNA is TGCGCCAGCAGCTCACAGGGGACCCGGGAGACCCAGTACTTC. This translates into CASSSQGTRETQYF.